This TCR beta chain was found in a study of T cell repertoires in cytomegalovirus infection (dated by TCRdb to about 2019). About the full investigation: The HLA type of each donor mattered for the analysis, because public TCR beta signatures pointed to carriage of CMV infection along with the matching HLA type.

The investigation overall reported the following: Carriers of CMV infection plus the relevant HLA type were discriminated by the cumulative frequency of public TCR beta family members in the study cohort and in an independent roughly 400-donor cohort. The ex vivo response was dominated by HLA-C-restricted CMV-specific TCR beta clonotypes, which also provided the single most frequent clonotype in two of eight donors.

The data were produced on an Illumina HiSeq 1500. In-frame beta chains were kept once TCRdb had trimmed the public reads at Q25 with fastp and called clones with MiXCR. A single entry per CDR3 protein holds the most common genes and DNA from its merged rows. Across this sample there are some 270,000 distinct CDR3 sequences, with about 17% seen only once. The ten largest clonotypes hold roughly 45% of the sample. Points on this clonotype: Its antigen has not been determined. Per-nucleotide qualities are absent, and no much larger clonotype sits a single base away.

Trimming accounts for 5 bases at V and 8 bases at J, while the number of junction bases matched to no gene is 11. CDR1 MNHEY and CDR2 SMNVEV were looked up in the germline V gene (reference sequence). The CDR3 starts with the cysteine, ends with the phenylalanine, and has 15 residues. Only the CDR3 portion is preserved as DNA: 45 bases, with reading frame beginning at the first base. This clonotype was sampled from a human donor in good health (CMV status not recorded). Some clones in this sample may be carry-over from other donors' samples. This chain is built from TRBV27 and TRBJ1-4, with TRBD1 identical over 7 junction bases. The specimen was CD8+ T cells from PBMCs. The DNA sequence reads TGTGCCAGCAGTATCTCAAAGGGGGCGCAAGAAAAACTGTTTTTT. The translation is CASSISKGAQEKLFF.